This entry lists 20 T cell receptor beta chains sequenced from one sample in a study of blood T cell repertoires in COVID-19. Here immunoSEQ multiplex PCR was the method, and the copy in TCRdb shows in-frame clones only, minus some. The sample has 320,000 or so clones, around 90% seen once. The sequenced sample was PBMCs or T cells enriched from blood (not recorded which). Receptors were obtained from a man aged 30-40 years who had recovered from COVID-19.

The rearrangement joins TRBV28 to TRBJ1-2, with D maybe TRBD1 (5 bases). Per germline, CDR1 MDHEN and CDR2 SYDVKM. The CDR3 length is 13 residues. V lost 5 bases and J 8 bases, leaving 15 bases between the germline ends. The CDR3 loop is CASSARDFEGYTF. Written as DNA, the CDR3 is TGTGCCAGCAGTGCCCGGGACTTTGAGGGCTACACCTTC.

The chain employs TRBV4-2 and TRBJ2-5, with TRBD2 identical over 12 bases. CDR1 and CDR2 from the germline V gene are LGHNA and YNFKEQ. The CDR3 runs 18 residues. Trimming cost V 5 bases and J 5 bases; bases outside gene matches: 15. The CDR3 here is CASSSQPRTSGVGETQYF. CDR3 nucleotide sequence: TGTGCCAGCAGCTCACAACCCCGGACTAGCGGGGTAGGGGAGACCCAGTACTTC.

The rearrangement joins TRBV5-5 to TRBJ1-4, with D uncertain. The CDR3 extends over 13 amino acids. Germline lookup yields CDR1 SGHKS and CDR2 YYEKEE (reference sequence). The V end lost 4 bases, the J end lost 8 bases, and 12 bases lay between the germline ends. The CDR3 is CASSAGLTEKLFF. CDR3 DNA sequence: TGTGCCAGCAGCGCGGGTCTCACAGAAAAACTGTTTTTT.

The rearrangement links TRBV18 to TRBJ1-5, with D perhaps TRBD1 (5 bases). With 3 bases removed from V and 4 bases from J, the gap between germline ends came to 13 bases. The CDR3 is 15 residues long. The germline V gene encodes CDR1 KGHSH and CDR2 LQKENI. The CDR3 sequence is CASSPTVGMNQPQHF. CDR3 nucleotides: TGTGCCAGCTCACCGACAGTGGGGATGAATCAGCCCCAGCATTTT.

CDR3 residues: CSVLILEGASYEQYF. CDR3 nucleotides: TGCAGCGTCCTAATTCTTGAGGGGGCGTCCTACGAGCAGTACTTC. J is TRBJ2-7 and V is TRBV29-1; 7 nucleotides agree with TRBD1. The trim removed 6 bases at V and 1 base at J, leaving 12 bases unmatched. CDR1 and CDR2 (germline): SQVTM, ANQGSEA. This CDR3 has 15 residues.

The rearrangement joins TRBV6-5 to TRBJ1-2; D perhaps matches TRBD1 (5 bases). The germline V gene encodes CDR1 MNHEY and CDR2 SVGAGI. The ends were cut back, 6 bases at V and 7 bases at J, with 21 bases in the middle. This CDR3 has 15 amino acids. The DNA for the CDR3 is TGTGCCAGCAGCAAGGGGCACCCCCGAACGGGTGGCTACACCTTC. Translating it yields CASSKGHPRTGGYTF.

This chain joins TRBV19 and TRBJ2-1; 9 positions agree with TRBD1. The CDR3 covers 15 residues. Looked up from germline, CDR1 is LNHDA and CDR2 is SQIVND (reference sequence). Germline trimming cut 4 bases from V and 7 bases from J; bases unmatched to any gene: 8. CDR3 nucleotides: TGTGCCAGTAGTAAATTTCCGGACAGGGGTAATGAGCAGTTCTTC. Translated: CASSKFPDRGNEQFF.

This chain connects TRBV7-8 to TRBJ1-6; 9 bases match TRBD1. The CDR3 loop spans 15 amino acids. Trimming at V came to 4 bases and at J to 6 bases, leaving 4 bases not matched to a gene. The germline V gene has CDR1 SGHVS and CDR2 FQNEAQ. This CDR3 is CASSYTGGSNSPLHF. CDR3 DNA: TGTGCCAGCAGCTACACAGGGGGCTCTAATTCACCCCTCCACTTT.

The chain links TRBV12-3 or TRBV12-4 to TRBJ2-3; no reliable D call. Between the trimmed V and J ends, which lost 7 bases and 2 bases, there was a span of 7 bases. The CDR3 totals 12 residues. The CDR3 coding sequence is TGTGCCAGCACACACCTCACAGATACGCAGTATTTT. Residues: CASTHLTDTQYF.

The CDR3 protein is CASRGQKNTEAFF. CDR3 bases: TGCGCCAGCAGGGGACAGAAGAACACTGAAGCTTTCTTT. The chain carries TRBV10-2 and TRBJ1-1; 7 bases match TRBD1. The trim removed 6 bases at V and 1 base at J, leaving 2 bases unmatched. Germline-derived CDR1 and CDR2 are WSHSY and SAAADI. This CDR3 region has 13 residues.

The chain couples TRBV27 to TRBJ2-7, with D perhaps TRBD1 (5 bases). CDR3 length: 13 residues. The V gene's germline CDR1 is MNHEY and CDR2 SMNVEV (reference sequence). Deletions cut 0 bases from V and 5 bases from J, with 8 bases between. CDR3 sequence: CASSLSAGHEQYF. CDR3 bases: TGTGCCAGCAGTTTATCGGCAGGGCACGAGCAGTACTTC.

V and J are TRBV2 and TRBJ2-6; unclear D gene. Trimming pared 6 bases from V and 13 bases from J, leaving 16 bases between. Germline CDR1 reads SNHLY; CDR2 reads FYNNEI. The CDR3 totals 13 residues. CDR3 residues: CASRRESVIVLTF. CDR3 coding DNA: TGTGCCAGCAGACGAGAGTCCGTGATAGTCCTGACTTTC. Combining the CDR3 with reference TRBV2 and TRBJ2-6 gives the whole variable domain EPEVTQTPSHQVTQMGQEVILRCVPISNHLYFYWYRQILGQKVEFLVSFYNNEISEKSEIFDDQFSVERPDGSNFTLKIRSTKLEDSAMYFCASRRESVIVLTFGAGSRLTVL.

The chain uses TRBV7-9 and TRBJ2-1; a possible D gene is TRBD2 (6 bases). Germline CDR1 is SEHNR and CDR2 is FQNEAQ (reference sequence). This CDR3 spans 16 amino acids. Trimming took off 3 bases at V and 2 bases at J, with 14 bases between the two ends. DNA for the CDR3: TGTGCCAGCAGCTTGCTTGCGGGGTTAACCTACAATGAGCAGTTCTTC. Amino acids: CASSLLAGLTYNEQFF.

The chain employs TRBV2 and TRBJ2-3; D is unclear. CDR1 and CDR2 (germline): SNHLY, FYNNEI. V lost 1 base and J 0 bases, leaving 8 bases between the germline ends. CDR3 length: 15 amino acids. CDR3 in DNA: TGTGCCAGCAGTGAAGGGCTGACTAGCACAGATACGCAGTATTTT. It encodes CASSEGLTSTDTQYF.

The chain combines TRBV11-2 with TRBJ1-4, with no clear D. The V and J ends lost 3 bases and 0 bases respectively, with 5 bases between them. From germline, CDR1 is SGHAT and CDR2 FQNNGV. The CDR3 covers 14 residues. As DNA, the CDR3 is TGTGCCAGCAGCTTTCTTGCAACTAATGAAAAACTGTTTTTT. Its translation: CASSFLATNEKLFF.

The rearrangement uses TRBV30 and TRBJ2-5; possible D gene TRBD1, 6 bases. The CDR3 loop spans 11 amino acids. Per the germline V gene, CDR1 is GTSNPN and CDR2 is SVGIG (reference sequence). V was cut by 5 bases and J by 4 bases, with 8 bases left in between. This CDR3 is CAWSGVETQYF. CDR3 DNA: TGTGCCTGGTCAGGGGTAGAGACCCAGTACTTC.

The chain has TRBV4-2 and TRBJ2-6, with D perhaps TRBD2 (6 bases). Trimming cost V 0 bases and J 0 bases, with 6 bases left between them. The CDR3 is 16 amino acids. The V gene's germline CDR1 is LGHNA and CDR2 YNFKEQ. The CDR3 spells CASSQERGSGANVLTF. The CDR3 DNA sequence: TGTGCCAGCAGCCAAGAGCGGGGCTCTGGGGCCAACGTCCTGACTTTC.

The CDR3 DNA sequence: TGTGCCAGCAGCGGAGCCGCACAGGGCCATGAGCAGTTCTTC. This encodes CASSGAAQGHEQFF. The chain employs TRBV9 and TRBJ2-1; tentatively, D is TRBD1 (6 bases). From germline, CDR1 is SGDLS and CDR2 YYNGEE. The CDR3 has 14 amino acids. The ends were cut back, 3 bases at V and 8 bases at J, with 15 bases in the middle. The variable domain in full, with the rest retrieved from reference TRBV9 and TRBJ2-1, is DSGVTQTPKHLITATGQRVTLRCSPRSGDLSVYWYQQSLDQGLQFLIQYYNGEERAKGNILERFSAQQFPDLHSELNLSSLELGDSALYFCASSGAAQGHEQFFGPGTRLTVL.

The chain's CDR3 is CASSLYTEAFF. The CDR3 DNA reads TGTGCCAGCAGTTTATACACTGAAGCTTTCTTT. The genes are TRBV25-1 and TRBJ1-1; no reliable D call. Germline assignment: CDR1 MGHDK and CDR2 SYGVNS. The V and J ends lost 5 bases and 3 bases respectively, with 4 bases between them. There are 11 residues in the CDR3.

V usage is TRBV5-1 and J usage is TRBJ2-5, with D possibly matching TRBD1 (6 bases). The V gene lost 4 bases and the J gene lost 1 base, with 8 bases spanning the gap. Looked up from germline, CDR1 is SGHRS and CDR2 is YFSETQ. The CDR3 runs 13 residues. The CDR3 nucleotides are TGCGCCAGCAGCCAGGGGCTCCAAGAGACCCAGTACTTC. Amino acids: CASSQGLQETQYF.